The 6 T cell receptor beta chains listed next were all sequenced from one sample in a study of cytomegalovirus exposure and HLA in healthy donors (dated by TCRdb to about 2017). Receptor libraries were prepared by the immunoSEQ multiplex PCR assay. A mixture of 60 forward primers for TCR Vbeta segments and 13 reverse primers for TCR Jbeta segments was used in the multiplex PCR. In its TCRdb copy, this immuneACCESS table keeps in-frame sequences only and misses some clones. Where compared with another copy, unresolved V genes explain less than half of these, and the others have no known cause. The sample table records about 55,000 clones; 65% to 85% of these occur just once. Around 2.5% of the sample is taken by the ten largest. Material for sequencing was PBMCs. The receptors shown here come from a female donor in good health and CMV-seronegative.

This rearrangement joins TRBV6-5 to TRBJ1-1; 8 bases map to TRBD1. V lost 6 bases and J lost 1; bases outside the gene matches: 4. The CDR3 is made up of 14 amino acids. The V gene's germline CDR1 is MNHEY and CDR2 SVGAGI. CDR3 region: CASSRTGKNTEAFF. The CDR3 DNA sequence: TGTGCCAGCAGCAGGACAGGGAAGAACACTGAAGCTTTCTTT.

CDR3 nucleotide sequence: TGTGCCACCGGGACAGGCTACGAGCAGTACTTC. This sequence encodes CATGTGYEQYF. The genes are TRBV28 and TRBJ2-7, with 8 bases identical to TRBD1. With V trimmed by 10 bases and J by 3 bases, 2 bases remained unmatched. Germline CDR1 is MDHEN and CDR2 is SYDVKM. The CDR3 consists of 11 residues.

DNA of the CDR3: TGCAGCGTTGTGGGGGCGCCCGGGGAGCTGTTTTTT. Translated, it gives CSVVGAPGELFF. V gene TRBV29-1 combines with J gene TRBJ2-2; TRBD1 might be the D (6 bases). Germline CDR1 SQVTM, CDR2 ANQGSEA. The V and J ends lost 4 bases and 6 bases respectively, with 9 bases between them. The CDR3 spans 12 residues.

A word on this clone: Mismatch with germline at one junction end may stem from a read error. The rearrangement links TRBV28 to TRBJ1-1; unclear D gene. In germline, CDR1 is MDHEN, CDR2 SYDVKM. The CDR3 is made up of 13 amino acids. CDR3 amino acids: CASSFGIEAPVTF. CDR3 DNA: TGTGCCAGCAGTTTTGGTATTGAGGCGCCAGTCACCTTT.

CDR3 in DNA: TGCGCCAGCAGCCAAGATTCCCCGACAGGGTATGGCTACACCTTC. Translating gives CASSQDSPTGYGYTF. The chain combines TRBV4-1 with TRBJ1-2; 7 nucleotides match TRBD1. Trimming took 0 bases from V and 5 from J; bases not matched to a gene: 6. The CDR3 has 15 amino acids. Germline values: CDR1 MGHRA, CDR2 YSYEKL.

The table lists this clone with a few counts. This rearrangement joins TRBV9 to TRBJ2-7; possibly TRBD2 for D (6 bases). Trimming left V 0 bases short and J 0 bases short, with 13 bases between. This CDR3 region has 16 residues. The germline V gene has CDR1 SGDLS and CDR2 YYNGEE. The CDR3 sequence is CASSVGGGTSSYEQYF. In nucleotides, the CDR3 is TGTGCCAGCAGCGTAGGGGGAGGCACTAGCTCCTACGAGCAGTACTTC.